What follows is one T cell receptor (beta chain) and its context. Germline trimming cut 5 bases from V and 8 bases from J; bases unmatched to any gene: 10. The germline CDR1 and CDR2 sequences are SEHNR and FQNEAQ (reference sequence). The CDR3 extends over 15 amino acids. Generated by immunoSEQ multiplex PCR, the TCRdb table keeps only in-frame clones and is missing some. The sample lists some 130,000 clones, approximately 94% occurring once. The sample originates from a study of control samples from healthy donors and cancer patients. The clonotype originates from a man between 50 and 59 years old with head and neck cancer. The sample comprised PBMCs. The J gene is TRBJ1-2, the V gene TRBV7-9, with TRBD1 matching 11 bases. This CDR3 reads CASSGPAGTGGGYTF. CDR3 DNA sequence: TGTGCCAGCAGCGGGCCTGCCGGGACAGGGGGGGGCTACACCTTC.